Listed below are T cell receptor beta chains from one sample, sequenced in a study of control samples from healthy donors and cancer patients. Sequencing used immunoSEQ multiplex PCR; TCRdb keeps in-frame clones, though not all of them. This table holds around 68,000 clones, roughly 82% found once. Sequencing used PBMCs. Receptor source: a woman in her fifties or sixties with lung cancer. CDR3s include the opening cysteine and the closing phenylalanine or tryptophan. A D gene is named only where the DNA matches it firmly. The size entry is marked missing in some rows and otherwise reads once, few, many or a size class.

TRBJ1-1 . TRBV5-1 . TGCGCCAGCAGCTTGAGTGGGGGCGAGATTGAAGCTTTCTTT CASSLSGGEIEAFF
TRBJ2-5 . TRBV7-2 . TGTGCCAGCAGCTTATATCACCGTGGGCCAATTTCAGGAGAGACCCAGTACTTC CASSLYHRGPISGETQYF
TRBJ1-1 . TRBV27 . TGTGCCAGCAGTCTTATAAAACAGATGAACACTGAAGCTTTCTTT CASSLIKQMNTEAFF
TRBJ1-6 . TRBV3-1/TRBV3-2 . TGTGCCAGCAGCCGGACAGAGAAATCACCCCTCCACTTT CASSRTEKSPLHF
TRBJ1-5 few TRBV29-1 TRBD1 TGCAGCGTCGGAGGGGGACAGGACAGCAATCAGCCCCAGCATTTT CSVGGGQDSNQPQHF
TRBJ1-1 . TRBV11-2 . TGTGCCAGCAGCAACCTTATAGCCTTGAACACTGAAGCTTTCTTT CASSNLIALNTEAFF
TRBJ2-3 few TRBV5-1 TRBD1 TGCGCCAGCAGACCGGGACAGAGCACAGATACGCAGTATTTT CASRPGQSTDTQYF
TRBJ2-1 once TRBV4-3 TRBD2 TGCGCCAGCAGCCAAGCTCGGGGGGGCCCCTACAATGAGCAGTTCTTC CASSQARGGPYNEQFF
TRBJ1-6 . TRBV27 . TGTGCCGTGAGGGAGACGGGGGGGAATTCACCCCTCCACTTT CAVRETGGNSPLHF
TRBJ1-1 . TRBV5-1 . TGCGCCAGCAGTAGCGACCTGATGAACACTGAAGCTTTCTTT CASSSDLMNTEAFF
TRBJ2-7 . TRBV20-1 . TGCAGTGCTAGTGGGCTCCTCGACGAGCAGTACTTC CSASGLLDEQYF
TRBJ1-4 once TRBV7-2 TRBD1 TGTGCCAGCAGCTTTAGGGGACAGGGGAGGGAAAAACTGTTTTTT CASSFRGQGREKLFF
TRBJ1-5 . TRBV18 . TGTGCCAGCTCACCCCAGGCGAATCAGCCCCAGCATTTT CASSPQANQPQHF
TRBJ2-6 . TRBV5-1 . TGCGCCAGCAGCTTGGAATCCCGCCCCCCCAACGTCCTGACTTTC CASSLESRPPNVLTF
TRBJ1-2 once TRBV19 . TGTGCCAGTAGTACAAGGGGGGGCGCCACCTATGGCTACACCTTC CASSTRGGATYGYTF
TRBJ1-1 . TRBV3-1/TRBV3-2 . TGTGCCAGCAGCCAAAGGGCCCGGACACCGAACACTGAAGCTTTCTTT CASSQRARTPNTEAFF
TRBJ1-1 . TRBV9 TRBD1 TGTGCCAGCAGCGCGACAGGGGGCGGCACTGAAGCTTTCTTT CASSATGGGTEAFF
TRBJ2-7 . TRBV7-2 TRBD1 TGTGCCAGCAGCCCACGGACAGGGAACGGCGAGCAGTACTTC CASSPRTGNGEQYF
TRBJ1-6 . TRBV6-5 TRBD1 TGTGCCAGCAGTTACTACAGGGGGACCAATTCACCCCTCCACTTT CASSYYRGTNSPLHF
TRBJ2-1 once TRBV5-1 . TGCGCCAGCAGCTCCAACAATGAGCAGTTCTTC CASSSNNEQFF
TRBJ2-7 . TRBV18 TRBD1 TGTGCCAGCTCACCCGGGACAGGGGCCTACGAGCAGTACTTC CASSPGTGAYEQYF
TRBJ2-5 . TRBV5-6 . TGTGCCAGCAGCTTGGCCAATGGGTACCAAGAGACCCAGTACTTC CASSLANGYQETQYF
TRBJ2-4 . TRBV6-2/TRBV6-3 . TGTGCCAGCAGTTTCGCGGCGGGGACGGGCAAAAACATTCAGTACTTC CASSFAAGTGKNIQYF
TRBJ2-3 . TRBV7-2 TRBD2 TGTGCCAGCAGTCAAAGACTAGCGGGGGCAGCGGATACGCAGTATTTT CASSQRLAGAADTQYF
TRBJ2-3 many TRBV12-5 . TGTGCTAGTGGTCCTTCCTCACTAGCACATACGCAGTATTTT CASGPSSLAHTQYF
TRBJ2-7 . TRBV5-6 . TGTGCCAGCAGTTTAGTACCGAAGGTTTACGAGCAGTACTTC CASSLVPKVYEQYF
TRBJ1-1 once TRBV2 . TGTGCCAGCGCGGGGGACACTGAAGCTTTCTTT CASAGDTEAFF
TRBJ1-1 once TRBV24-1 TRBD1 TGTGCCACCAGTGATGGACAGGGGCGGACTGAAGCTTTCTTT CATSDGQGRTEAFF
TRBJ2-3 . TRBV2 . TGTGCCAGCAACGGCCGTCACCCCAGCACAGATACGCAGTATTTT CASNGRHPSTDTQYF
TRBJ2-6 . TRBV6-6 . TGTGCCAGCAGGACGATGGGAGGCTCTGGGGCCAACGTCCTGACTTTC CASRTMGGSGANVLTF
TRBJ1-5 . TRBV6-2/TRBV6-3 . TGTGCCAGCAGTTACATCGATTCTGGGGAGCCCCAGCATTTT CASSYIDSGEPQHF
TRBJ2-1 . TRBV7-8 TRBD2 TGTGCCAGCAGACGACTAGCGGGGGGGTACAATGAGCAGTTCTTC CASRRLAGGYNEQFF
TRBJ1-1 once TRBV18 . TGTGCCAGCTCACCGGAGACCGAATACACTGAAGCTTTCTTT CASSPETEYTEAFF
TRBJ1-3 few TRBV25-1 . TGTGCCAGCAGTGAACCCAGGGGACACTCTGGAAACACCATATATTTT CASSEPRGHSGNTIYF
TRBJ1-1 . TRBV30 . TGTGCCTGGAGTGTACAATATGGGGCAGGGGTTGAGAACACTGAAGCTTTCTTT CAWSVQYGAGVENTEAFF
TRBJ2-1 . TRBV9 TRBD1 TGTGCCAGCAGCGTAGCCCTACAGGGGGCAGGCTACAATGAGCAGTTCTTC CASSVALQGAGYNEQFF
TRBJ2-1 . TRBV5-6 TRBD2 TGTGCCAGCAGCCGACCTAGCGGGGTCTCCTCCTACAATGAGCAGTTCTTC CASSRPSGVSSYNEQFF
TRBJ1-1 . TRBV2 . TGTGCCAGCAAGAGGCGGACGAACACTGAAGCTTTCTTT CASKRRTNTEAFF
TRBJ2-6 . TRBV3-1/TRBV3-2 . TGTGCCAGCAGCCAAGATTCGTGGGGGGCCTCTGGGGCCAACGTCCTGACTTTC CASSQDSWGASGANVLTF
TRBJ1-2 . TRBV4-3 TRBD1 TGCGCCAGCAGCACCTTTGCTGCTCAGGGGGCCGGCGGCTACACCTTC CASSTFAAQGAGGYTF
TRBJ1-5 . TRBV4-1 . TGCGCCAGCAGCCAAGGATATAGCAATCAGCCCCAGCATTTT CASSQGYSNQPQHF
TRBJ2-1 . TRBV29-1 . TGCAGCGTTGATGGGGACGCGGAGGGCAATGAGCAGTTCTTC CSVDGDAEGNEQFF
TRBJ2-7 . TRBV20-1 . TGCAGTGCTAGAGACGGCTACGAGCAGTACTTC CSARDGYEQYF
TRBJ2-5 . TRBV5-1 . TGCGCCAGCAGCTACACAGGCCTCCAAGAGACCCAGTACTTC CASSYTGLQETQYF
TRBJ1-2 . TRBV29-1 . TGCAGCGGAGACAACCTCTATGGCTACACCTTC CSGDNLYGYTF
TRBJ1-5 . TRBV24-1 TRBD1 TGTGCCACCAGTTCCCGGGACAGGGGCAATCAGCCCCAGCATTTT CATSSRDRGNQPQHF
TRBJ1-1 once TRBV19 . TGTGCCAGTATGAACACTGAAGCTTTCTTT CASMNTEAFF
TRBJ2-2 once TRBV14 . TGTGCCAGCAGCCGACGGGTCCTCACCGGGGAGCTGTTTTTT CASSRRVLTGELFF
TRBJ2-5 . TRBV7-7 . TGTGCCAGCAGCTTAGCAGGGGGTGAGACCCAGTACTTC CASSLAGGETQYF
TRBJ2-3 . TRBV5-1 . TGCGCCAGCAGCTCGGGACTCCCCGGCACAGATACGCAGTATTTT CASSSGLPGTDTQYF
TRBJ2-7 . TRBV7-2 . TGTGCCAGCAGCTTAGGAGCAGGGGGGAGCTCCTACGAGCAGTACTTC CASSLGAGGSSYEQYF
TRBJ1-2 . TRBV3-1/TRBV3-2 . TGTGCCAGCAGCCTCTCCGGGAATGAAGGCTACACCTTC CASSLSGNEGYTF
TRBJ1-3 . TRBV7-2 . TGTGCCAGCAGCCCGCGGCCAGGGGTTAGCTCTGGAAACACCATATATTTT CASSPRPGVSSGNTIYF
TRBJ2-1 . TRBV5-4 . TGTGCCAGCAGCTTGGCTTATGTGCCCCATGAGCAGTTCTTC CASSLAYVPHEQFF
TRBJ2-7 . TRBV12-3/TRBV12-4 . TGTGCCAGCAGTTTCACAGAAGGCTACGAGCAGTACTTC CASSFTEGYEQYF
TRBJ1-6 . TRBV2 . TGTGCCAGCAGTATGTCAGGCGTCACTAATTCACCCCTCCACTTT CASSMSGVTNSPLHF
TRBJ2-1 . TRBV6-5 TRBD2 TGTGCCAGCAGAACCGCGGGGGGGCCCTACAATGAGCAGTTCTTC CASRTAGGPYNEQFF
TRBJ1-2 . TRBV29-1 . TGCAGCGTTCAGAAAGGGGATTACGGCTATGGCTACACCTTC CSVQKGDYGYGYTF